Below, one T cell receptor beta chain is given with its context. Its specificity is unknown. TCRdb itself ran the reads through MiXCR, one entry per CDR3 protein. The table records some 400,000 distinct CDR3 sequences, 15% to 20% of them present only once. These data come from a study of T cell repertoires in cytomegalovirus infection. Whole-study context: Indications came from public TCR beta signatures; they pointed to CMV infection and to a matching HLA type. General study results and limits: Adding up the frequency of public TCR beta families identified people who carried CMV plus the relevant HLA. CMV-specific HLA-C-restricted TCR beta clonotypes dominated the ex vivo response.

CDR3 length: 14 amino acids. V was cut by 1 base and J by 8 bases, with 14 bases left in between. CDR1 is LGHNA and CDR2 is YSLEER in the germline V gene. Sequencing was performed on PBMCs. The chain couples TRBV4-3 to TRBJ1-2; D possibly corresponds to TRBD1 (5 bases). The receptor was derived from a human donor in good health (CMV status not recorded). Some clones in this sample may be carry-over from other donors' samples. As DNA, the CDR3 is TGCGCCAGCAGCCAAGCCGTCGTCCGGGGCGGCTACACCTTC. It codes for CASSQAVVRGGYTF.